The rows below give T cell receptor beta chains drawn from one sample of a study of blood T cells in healthy people across ages. TCRdb recomputed calls from the 5' RACE reads with MiXCR, one row per CDR3 protein. The table lists approximately 830,000 distinct CDR3 sequences, around 68% of them singletons. Sequencing used blood. These receptors were collected from a man between 25 and 39 years old in good health. CDR3s include the opening cysteine and the closing phenylalanine or tryptophan. The D gene is left open where the match is weak. Size tells how often a clone was seen (once, few, many) or the class of an expanded clone, and some rows leave it out.

CATSDAGSMKQFF TGTGCCACCAGTGATGCGGGGTCAATGAAGCAGTTCTTC NA TRBJ2-1 TRBV24-1 NA
CSAPLALNEQFF TGCAGTGCTCCACTAGCGCTCAATGAGCAGTTCTTC TRBD2 TRBJ2-1 TRBV20-1 NA
CSAGYRETQYF TGCAGCGCGGGATACAGGGAGACCCAGTACTTC NA TRBJ2-5 TRBV29-1 NA
CASSLAARQGAKTQYF TGTGCCAGCAGCTTAGCCGCTAGACAGGGGGCAAAGACCCAGTACTTC TRBD1 TRBJ2-5 TRBV11-3 few
CASSDRAYEAFF TGTGCCAGCAGCGACAGGGCATATGAAGCTTTCTTT TRBD1 TRBJ1-1 TRBV6-2/TRBV6-3 NA
CATSSFRGSYNEQFF TGTGCCACCAGCAGCTTCAGGGGCTCCTACAATGAGCAGTTCTTC NA TRBJ2-1 TRBV15 once
CASSLLAGRWETQYF TGTGCCAGCAGCTTGTTAGCGGGGCGCTGGGAGACCCAGTACTTC TRBD2 TRBJ2-5 TRBV7-3 NA
CASSYWTGQANEQFF TGTGCCAGCAGTTACTGGACAGGACAGGCAAATGAGCAGTTCTTC TRBD1 TRBJ2-1 TRBV6-5 NA
CASRSGGIVDMQYF TGTGCCAGCAGATCAGGGGGCATTGTAGATATGCAGTATTTT TRBD1 TRBJ2-3 TRBV6-5 NA
CASSLDGDRGQYEQYF TGTGCCAGCAGCCTAGATGGGGACAGGGGGCAGTACGAGCAGTACTTC TRBD1 TRBJ2-7 TRBV7-2 NA
CASSPQGPRETQYF TGTGCCAGCAGTCCACAGGGGCCGAGGGAGACCCAGTACTTC TRBD1 TRBJ2-5 TRBV6-5 few
CASSFRLAGLPYEQYF TGTGCCAGCAGCTTCCGACTAGCCGGATTGCCCTACGAGCAGTACTTC NA TRBJ2-7 TRBV21-1 NA
CASRNRGQTGELFF TGTGCCAGCCGGAACAGGGGGCAAACCGGGGAGCTGTTTTTT TRBD1 TRBJ2-2 TRBV3-1 NA
CASSLTGGDREETQYF TGTGCCAGCAGCCTCACGGGTGGGGACAGGGAAGAGACCCAGTACTTC TRBD1 TRBJ2-5 TRBV6-6 NA
CSAPPDRVYGYTF TGCAGTGCTCCTCCCGACAGAGTATATGGCTACACCTTC NA TRBJ1-2 TRBV20-1 NA
CATSRDGTGTTDPLQGYTF TGTGCCACCAGCAGAGACGGGACAGGGACGACCGATCCATTACAAGGCTACACCTTC TRBD1 TRBJ1-2 TRBV15 NA
CSALDPKASYEQYF TGCAGTGCTCTGGACCCGAAGGCCTCCTACGAGCAGTACTTC NA TRBJ2-7 TRBV20-1 few
CASRAGGRSEQFF TGTGCCAGCCGAGCGGGGGGGCGGAGTGAGCAGTTCTTC TRBD2 TRBJ2-1 TRBV27 NA
CASRSDFGETQYF TGTGCCAGCAGATCGGACTTCGGAGAGACCCAGTACTTC NA TRBJ2-5 TRBV7-8 few
CASSFPSAVDTQYF TGTGCCAGCAGCTTCCCTAGTGCGGTAGATACGCAGTATTTT NA TRBJ2-3 TRBV11-2 NA
CASSSRGRGNNEQFF TGTGCCAGCAGTTCTAGGGGGCGAGGGAACAATGAGCAGTTCTTC TRBD1 TRBJ2-1 TRBV28 NA
CSARGQRGTTDTQYF TGCAGTGCTAGAGGTCAGCGGGGGACCACAGATACGCAGTATTTT TRBD2 TRBJ2-3 TRBV20-1 NA
CSARDPGTYNEQFF TGCAGTGCTAGAGATCCGGGGACCTACAATGAGCAGTTCTTC NA TRBJ2-1 TRBV20-1 once
CASIIYRDRAFTEAFF TGTGCCAGCATCATATACCGGGACAGGGCCTTCACTGAAGCTTTCTTT TRBD1 TRBJ1-1 TRBV6-6 NA
CASSLTGLTSYEQYF TGTGCCAGCAGCCTTACGGGACTTACCTCCTACGAGCAGTACTTC NA TRBJ2-7 TRBV6-5 NA
CATSRPSGTTPGELFF TGTGCCACCAGCAGACCATCAGGGACTACCCCCGGGGAGCTGTTTTTT TRBD2 TRBJ2-2 TRBV15 NA
CASSHQGEGTQYF TGTGCCAGCAGCCATCAGGGCGAAGGTACGCAGTATTTT NA TRBJ2-3 TRBV3-1 few
CASSPTRDTQYF TGTGCCAGCAGTCCGACTAGAGATACGCAGTATTTT NA TRBJ2-3 TRBV7-9 many
CASSFPGAEQYF TGTGCCAGCAGCTTTCCGGGGGCCGAGCAGTACTTC NA TRBJ2-7 TRBV7-2 few
CASSPRGGASNEQYF TGTGCCAGCTCACCCAGGGGGGGGGCCTCCAATGAGCAGTACTTC NA TRBJ2-7 TRBV18 NA